There are many counts of the clone carrying this TCR beta chain. Its antigen is unknown. The CDR3 runs to 14 residues. V was clipped by 6 bases and J by 4 bases; unmatched bases: 4. This record belongs to a study of T-cell reconstitution after alpha-beta-depleted transplantation in children. Notes on the study in general: Some patients' high day-60 TCRbeta diversity was attributed to recipient cells surviving conditioning. The origin of alpha-beta T cells about two months after transplant was reportedly several hundred expanded graft clones.

The TCRbeta library incorporated unique molecular identifiers. TCRdb passed the PCR reads through MiXCR, listing each CDR3 protein once. The sample lists some 300,000 distinct CDR3 sequences, about 9.5% seen once, with just under 7.5% in the top ten. The chain joins TRBV12-3 or TRBV12-4 to TRBJ2-3, with 10 bases matching TRBD2. The source material was PBMCs, sampled before TCRalphabeta/CD19-depleted stem cell transplant. The receptor comes from a boy less than two years old with acute myeloid leukemia, due to receive a stem cell transplant. The CDR3 region has the DNA TGTGCCAGCAGCCGCGGACTAGCGGCAGATACGCAGTATTTT. The encoded protein is CASSRGLAADTQYF.